This TCR beta chain derives from a study of T cell responses to AZD1222 COVID-19 vaccine. This CDR3 has 13 amino acids. After removal of 5 bases from V and 4 bases from J, the junction contained 5 bases not matched to a gene. In germline, CDR1 is GTSNPN, CDR2 SVGIG (reference sequence). Overall study findings and caveats: Among AZD1222 vaccinees, only 5 to 7 were seropositive at baseline. Females made up more of the donors, who were largely white British, and clonal diversity may have come out too low.

About this clone: No antigen is known for it.

The assay was immunoSEQ multiplex PCR, and TCRdb's table has in-frame clones only and misses some. The sample includes 110,000 to 150,000 clones, roughly 92% of them seen just once. Material: peripheral blood, obtained on day 0 of AZD1222 vaccination. V is TRBV30 and J is TRBJ2-5, with 9 bases aligning to TRBD1. The TCR was taken from an adult in good health. The CDR3 DNA sequence: TGTGCCTGGGGGACAGGGCCTCGAGAGACCCAGTACTTC. This codes for CAWGTGPRETQYF.